A single count supports the clone carrying this T cell receptor beta chain. The protocol was immunoSEQ multiplex PCR, while the TCRdb copy is restricted to in-frame clones and leaves out a portion. The repertoire holds about 27,000 clones, around 79% seen once, with around 28% in the top ten. This sample is part of a study of OX40 agonist ivuxolimab in advanced cancers. V was pared by 3 bases and J by 2 bases, with 11 bases between. The CDR3 is 14 residues long. CDR1 is LNHDA and CDR2 is SQIVND in the germline V gene (reference sequence). The sample in question was CD4+ or CD8+ T cells sorted from blood, obtained in a trial of the OX40 agonist ivuxolimab. This chain joins TRBV19 and TRBJ2-7, with D possibly being TRBD1 or TRBD2 (5 bases each). The receptor's source is an adult with an advanced solid tumor such as melanoma, head and neck, liver or kidney cancer. CDR3 protein: CASSIGRGPYEQYF. The CDR3 nucleotides are TGTGCCAGTAGTATTGGAAGGGGACCCTACGAGCAGTACTTC.